The 5 T cell receptor beta chains in this list originate from one sample, sequenced in a study of monozygotic twins with inflammatory bowel disease. TCRdb reworked the 5' RACE reads into one entry per CDR3 protein, no DNA. In total, the table holds 400,000 to 500,000 distinct CDR3 sequences. Sequencing used blood. All receptors come from a human donor with ulcerative colitis or Crohn's disease, or a healthy co-twin of an affected twin (not recorded which).

This chain joins TRBV9 and TRBJ2-7. The germline gives CDR1 SGDLS, CDR2 YYNGEE. The CDR3 is 15 amino acids. CDR3: CASSVQPLGYYEQYF.

The J gene is TRBJ2-1, the V gene TRBV7-3; checking the TCRdb D call of TRBD2 is not possible without DNA. The germline gives CDR1 SGHTA, CDR2 FQGTGA. The CDR3 has 16 residues. This chain's CDR3 is CASSPGGSGMWGEQFF.

The V gene is TRBV7-2, the J gene TRBJ1-2; absent DNA, TCRdb's TRBD1 call cannot be checked. The CDR3 has 15 residues. Germline loops: CDR1 SGHTA, CDR2 FQGNSA. The CDR3 protein is CASSADTGRYRGYTF.

This chain joins TRBV5-4 and TRBJ1-6; TCRdb's D call, TRBD1, is unchecked because there is no DNA. This CDR3 contains 14 residues. Germline values: CDR1 SGHNT, CDR2 YYREEE (reference sequence). This chain's CDR3 is CASSDRGSNSPLHF.

The V and J genes are TRBV5-6 and TRBJ2-5; the D call of TRBD1 rests on TCRdb alone, since no DNA is present to check it. CDR1 and CDR2 (germline): SGHDT, YYEEEE. The CDR3 runs 17 residues. CDR3: CASSLGIAGVRGETQYF.